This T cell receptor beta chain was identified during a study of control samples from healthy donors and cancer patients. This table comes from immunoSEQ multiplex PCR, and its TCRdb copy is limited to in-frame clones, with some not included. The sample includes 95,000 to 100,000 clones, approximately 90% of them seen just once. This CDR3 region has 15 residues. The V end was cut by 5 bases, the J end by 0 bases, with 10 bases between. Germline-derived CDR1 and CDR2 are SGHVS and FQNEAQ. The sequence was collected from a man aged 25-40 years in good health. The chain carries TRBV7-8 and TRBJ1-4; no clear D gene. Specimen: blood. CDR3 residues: CASSRDMATNEKLFF. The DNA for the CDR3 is TGTGCCAGCAGCCGAGATATGGCAACTAATGAAAAACTGTTTTTT. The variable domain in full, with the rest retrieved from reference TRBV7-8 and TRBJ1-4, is GAGVSQSPRYKVAKRGQDVALRCDPISGHVSLFWYQQALGQGPEFLTYFQNEAQLDKSGLPSDRFFAERPEGSVSTLKIQRTQQEDSAVYLCASSRDMATNEKLFFGSGTQLSVL.